Listed here are 21 T cell receptor beta chains from one sample, sequenced in a study of T-cell memory formation after mild COVID-19. TCRdb recomputed calls from the 5' RACE reads with MiXCR, one row per CDR3 protein. The sample holds about 120,000 distinct CDR3 sequences, over 20% seen once. What was sequenced was PBMCs or a T cell subset sorted from them (not recorded which). The receptors were sampled from a man younger than 30 who had mild COVID-19 (a few samples of this study predate the infection). Cell type and time point are not known.

V gene TRBV4-1 combines with J gene TRBJ2-3, with 12 bases identical to TRBD2. This CDR3 comprises 18 residues. The germline CDR1 and CDR2 sequences are MGHRA and YSYEKL. Unmatched junction bases numbered 8, after V lost 1 base and J lost 3 bases. DNA for the CDR3: TGCGCCAGCAGCCAAGCCCCCCGACTAGCGGGGGTAACAGATACGCAGTATTTT. Protein: CASSQAPRLAGVTDTQYF.

There are a few counts of this clonotype. This rearrangement joins TRBV7-9 to TRBJ2-7; D might be TRBD1 or TRBD2, each matching 6 bases. V was trimmed by 1 base and J by 6 bases, leaving 19 bases between them. The length of the CDR3 is 16 residues. Germline V CDR1 and CDR2: SEHNR, FQNEAQ (reference sequence). DNA of the CDR3: TGTGCCAGCAGCTTAGGATCTAGGGGGGCCCTCGTCGAGCAGTACTTC. This codes for CASSLGSRGALVEQYF.

The chain employs TRBV4-3 and TRBJ1-4, with D hard to call. The CDR3 has 17 amino acids. CDR1 is LGHNA, CDR2 YSLEER, per germline. V was cut by 0 bases and J by 4 bases, with 15 bases left in between. CDR3 loop: CASSQDRSRGSNEKLFF. As DNA, the CDR3 is TGCGCCAGCAGCCAAGATCGCTCCCGAGGGAGTAATGAAAAACTGTTTTTT.

The V call is TRBV6-5, the J call TRBJ1-5; D call uncertain. Trimming pared 6 bases from V and 3 bases from J, leaving 9 bases between. This CDR3 spans 13 amino acids. Per the germline V gene, CDR1 is MNHEY and CDR2 is SVGAGI. The chain's CDR3 is CASREGTNQPQHF. The CDR3 nucleotides read TGTGCCAGCAGGGAGGGAACCAATCAGCCCCAGCATTTT.

This clonotype was picked up a small number of times. The rearrangement uses TRBV5-1 and TRBJ2-7; TRBD2 matches at 11 bases. This CDR3 region has 15 residues. Trimming removed 6 bases from V and 2 bases from J; junction bases left unmatched: 7. CDR1 and CDR2 from the germline V gene are SGHRS and YFSETQ. As DNA, the CDR3 is TGCGCCAGCAAGCTAGCGGGGGGACCCACCTACGAGCAGTACTTC. This translates into CASKLAGGPTYEQYF. The full variable domain, its missing parts supplied by reference TRBV5-1 and TRBJ2-7, is KAGVTQTPRYLIKTRGQQVTLSCSPISGHRSVSWYQQTPGQGLQFLFEYFSETQRNKGNFPGRFSGRQFSNSRSEMNVSTLELGDSALYLCASKLAGGPTYEQYFGPGTRLTVT.

V and J are TRBV29-1 and TRBJ2-1, with D unresolved. The CDR3 has 12 residues. Trimming left V 7 bases short and J 5 bases short, with 12 bases between. Germline V gene data show CDR1 as SQVTM and CDR2 as ANQGSEA. The CDR3 nucleotides read TGCAGCGCCCAGGATCAAGACAATGAGCAGTTCTTC. This sequence encodes CSAQDQDNEQFF.

There are a few counts of this clonotype. CDR3 in amino acids: CASSNGPIQYF. CDR3 DNA sequence: TGTGCCAGCAGCAACGGTCCCATTCAGTACTTC. The chain employs TRBV7-8 and TRBJ2-4; D call uncertain. V was cut by 5 bases and J by 9 bases, with 8 bases left in between. The CDR3 consists of 11 residues. CDR1 is SGHVS and CDR2 is FQNEAQ in the germline V gene.

This clonotype was detected a few times. Here the CDR3 DNA reads TGTGCCAGCAGCTCCCTCGCAGGGGGGGCCCGGGCTACGCAGTATTTT. Translating gives CASSSLAGGARATQYF. The chain combines TRBV7-2 with TRBJ2-3; D could derive from TRBD1 or TRBD2 (7 bases each). The germline CDR1 and CDR2 sequences are SGHTA and FQGNSA. V was clipped by 4 bases and J by 8 bases, with 22 bases between them. This CDR3 has 16 amino acids.

The chain has TRBV15 and TRBJ2-7; no definite D call. The CDR3 covers 13 residues. V was pared by 0 bases and J by 6 bases, with 9 bases between. CDR1 LNHNV and CDR2 YYDKDF come from the germline V gene (reference sequence). The CDR3 DNA reads as TGTGCCACCAGCAGAGATGATTGGGTCGAGCAGTACTTC. As protein: CATSRDDWVEQYF.

The chain employs TRBV6-5 and TRBJ2-7; 7 bases are shared with TRBD2. This CDR3 has 16 amino acids. V was clipped by 5 bases and J by 1 base; unmatched bases: 11. CDR1 and CDR2 from the germline V gene are MNHEY and SVGAGI. In DNA form, the CDR3 reads TGTGCCAGCAGTCTACGGGGGGAAAAGGGTTCCTACGAGCAGTACTTC. It encodes CASSLRGEKGSYEQYF.

This clonotype was detected a few times. The rearrangement uses TRBV6-6 and TRBJ2-2; D gene unclear. Germline V gene data show CDR1 as MNHNY and CDR2 as SVGAGI (reference sequence). V lost 5 bases, J lost 0 bases, and 10 bases lay in between. This CDR3 region has 15 residues. The CDR3 loop is CASSQPGTNTGELFF. CDR3 DNA: TGTGCCAGCAGTCAACCGGGCACGAACACCGGGGAGCTGTTTTTT.

This clonotype was detected a few times. This chain links TRBV10-3 with TRBJ2-3; D not resolved. The germline V and J ends were trimmed by 5 bases and 6 bases, with 12 bases remaining between them. CDR3 length: 13 residues. Germline V gene lookup returns CDR1 ENHRY and CDR2 SYGVKD. For the CDR3, the DNA is TGTGCCATCAGTCCAGGCCTTTGGGATACGCAGTATTTT. The encoded protein is CAISPGLWDTQYF.

This clonotype was detected a few times. The chain combines TRBV15 with TRBJ1-2, with 8 bases that match TRBD1. CDR1 and CDR2 (germline): LNHNV, YYDKDF (reference sequence). V lost 4 bases to trimming and J lost 5 bases; unmatched junction nucleotides: 6. The CDR3 extends over 14 amino acids. The chain's CDR3 is CATSMGTGSYGYTF. The CDR3 DNA reads TGTGCCACCAGCATGGGGACAGGCAGTTATGGCTACACCTTC. Looking up the rest from reference TRBV15 and TRBJ1-2 gives the full variable domain: DAMVIQNPRYQVTQFGKPVTLSCSQTLNHNVMYWYQQKSSQAPKLLFHYYDKDFNNEADTPDNFQSRRPNTSFCFLDIRSPGLGDTAMYLCATSMGTGSYGYTFGSGTRLTVV.

This chain connects TRBV14 to TRBJ2-5; 14 bases map to TRBD2. With 6 bases clipped from V and 3 bases from J, the junction kept 3 bases outside the gene matches. The germline CDR1 and CDR2 sequences are SGHDN and FVKESK. The CDR3 is 15 residues long. The CDR3 nucleotides are TGTGCCAGCAGGAGGGGACTAGCGGGGGAAGAGACCCAGTACTTC. It codes for CASRRGLAGEETQYF.

This chain links TRBV4-1 with TRBJ2-1; D not resolved. The CDR3 has 17 residues. Germline-derived CDR1 and CDR2 are MGHRA and YSYEKL. Trimming took off 1 base at V and 2 bases at J, with 15 bases between the two ends. The CDR3 here is CASSQVAWTETYNEQFF. CDR3 bases: TGCGCCAGCAGCCAAGTCGCGTGGACGGAGACCTACAATGAGCAGTTCTTC.

V gene TRBV6-5 combines with J gene TRBJ1-1, with D unresolved. This CDR3 has 15 residues. The ends were cut back, 6 bases at V and 9 bases at J, with 23 bases in the middle. Germline V CDR1 and CDR2: MNHEY, SVGAGI. For the CDR3, the DNA is TGTGCCAGCAGCTCCCTACCCCCCGAGCCCTTAAAAGCTTTCTTT. Translation gives CASSSLPPEPLKAFF.

The CDR3 spells CASSSPSGAQGGELFF. The CDR3 nucleotides read TGTGCCAGCAGCTCCCCTAGCGGGGCCCAGGGCGGGGAGCTGTTTTTT. This chain links TRBV7-6 with TRBJ2-2; TRBD2 matches 9 bases. Germline V gene data show CDR1 as SGHVS and CDR2 as FNYEAQ. With 4 bases clipped from V and 7 bases from J, the junction kept 10 bases outside the gene matches. This CDR3 contains 16 residues.

This clonotype was detected only a few times. This chain links TRBV7-2 with TRBJ2-1, with D maybe TRBD2 (6 bases). Deletions cut 6 bases from V and 10 bases from J, with 19 bases between. This CDR3 has 14 amino acids. Germline assignment: CDR1 SGHTA and CDR2 FQGNSA. The CDR3 region is CASRGQTRWIEQFF. DNA for the CDR3: TGTGCCAGCAGGGGGCAGACTAGGTGGATAGAGCAGTTCTTC.

This chain connects TRBV12-3 or TRBV12-4 to TRBJ1-2, with 9 positions matching TRBD1. The junction had 5 bases not matched to a gene; V was cut back by 6 bases and J by 3 bases. This CDR3 spans 14 amino acids. The CDR3 nucleotides are TGTGCCAGCAGACTACAGGGGGCGGACTATGGCTACACCTTC. Encoded protein: CASRLQGADYGYTF.

In this sample, this clonotype turned up a few times. The V gene is TRBV12-3 or TRBV12-4, the J gene TRBJ1-5, with D hard to call. Trimming cost V 5 bases and J 2 bases, with 10 bases left between them. This CDR3 has 14 amino acids. The CDR3 DNA reads as TGTGCCAGCAGTCCTACAACGGGCAATCAGCCCCAGCATTTT. Its protein product is CASSPTTGNQPQHF.

The chain employs TRBV5-5 and TRBJ2-1; D gene uncertain. V gave up 4 bases and J gave up 6 bases, with 11 bases separating them. The length of the CDR3 is 13 residues. The germline CDR1 and CDR2 sequences are SGHKS and YYEKEE (reference sequence). The CDR3 region has the DNA TGTGCCAGCAGCCCGCGAACGGGCAATGAGCAGTTCTTC. It specifies CASSPRTGNEQFF. Complete variable domain (other parts from reference TRBV5-5 and TRBJ2-1): DAGVTQSPTHLIKTRGQQVTLRCSPISGHKSVSWYQQVLGQGPQFIFQYYEKEERGRGNFPDRFSARQFPNYSSELNVNALLLGDSALYLCASSPRTGNEQFFGPGTRLTVL.